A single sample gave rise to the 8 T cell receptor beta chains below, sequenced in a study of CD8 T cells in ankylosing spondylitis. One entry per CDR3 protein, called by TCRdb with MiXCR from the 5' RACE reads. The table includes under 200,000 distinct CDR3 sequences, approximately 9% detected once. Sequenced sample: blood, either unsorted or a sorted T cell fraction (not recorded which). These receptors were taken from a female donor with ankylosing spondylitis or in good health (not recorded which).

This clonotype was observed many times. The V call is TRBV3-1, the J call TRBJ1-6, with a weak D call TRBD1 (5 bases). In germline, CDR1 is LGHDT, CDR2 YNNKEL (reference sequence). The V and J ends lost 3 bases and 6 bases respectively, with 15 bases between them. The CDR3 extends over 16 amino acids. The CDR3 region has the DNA TGTGCCAGCAGCCAGGACATCTTGGCCTTTAATTCACCCCTCCACTTT. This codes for CASSQDILAFNSPLHF.

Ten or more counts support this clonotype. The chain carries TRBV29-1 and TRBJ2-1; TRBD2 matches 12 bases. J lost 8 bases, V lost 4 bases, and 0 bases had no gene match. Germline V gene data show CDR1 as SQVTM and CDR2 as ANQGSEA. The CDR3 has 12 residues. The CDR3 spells CSVASGRDEQFF. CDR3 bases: TGCAGCGTTGCTAGCGGGAGGGATGAGCAGTTCTTC.

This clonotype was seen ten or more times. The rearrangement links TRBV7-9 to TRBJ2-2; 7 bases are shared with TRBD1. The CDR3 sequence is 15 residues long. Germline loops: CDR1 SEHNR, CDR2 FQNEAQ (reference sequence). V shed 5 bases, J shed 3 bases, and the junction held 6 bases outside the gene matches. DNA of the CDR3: TGTGCCAGCAGCCCCACAGGGGTTTACACCGGGGAGCTGTTTTTT. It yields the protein CASSPTGVYTGELFF.

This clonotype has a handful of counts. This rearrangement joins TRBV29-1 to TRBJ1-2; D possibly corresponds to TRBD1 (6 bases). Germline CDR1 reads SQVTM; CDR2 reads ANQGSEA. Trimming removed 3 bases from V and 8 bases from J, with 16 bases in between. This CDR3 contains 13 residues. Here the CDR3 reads CSVDWDNFQGYTF. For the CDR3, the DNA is TGCAGCGTTGATTGGGACAATTTTCAAGGCTACACCTTC.

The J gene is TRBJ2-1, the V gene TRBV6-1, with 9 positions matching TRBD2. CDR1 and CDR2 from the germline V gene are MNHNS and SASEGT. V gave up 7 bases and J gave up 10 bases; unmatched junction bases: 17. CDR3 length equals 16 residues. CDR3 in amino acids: CASKEAGGSTLTEQFF. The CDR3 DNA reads TGTGCCAGCAAGGAGGCGGGAGGGTCTACACTCACCGAGCAGTTCTTC.

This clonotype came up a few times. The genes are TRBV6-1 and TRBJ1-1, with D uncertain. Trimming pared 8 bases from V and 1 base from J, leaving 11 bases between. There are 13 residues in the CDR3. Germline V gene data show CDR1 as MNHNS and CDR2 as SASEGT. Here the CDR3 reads CASQSSGNTEAFF. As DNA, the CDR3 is TGTGCCAGCCAATCCTCAGGGAACACTGAAGCTTTCTTT.

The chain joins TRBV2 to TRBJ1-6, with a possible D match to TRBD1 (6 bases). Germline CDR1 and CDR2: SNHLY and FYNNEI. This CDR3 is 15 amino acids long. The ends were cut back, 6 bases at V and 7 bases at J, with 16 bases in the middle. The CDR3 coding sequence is TGTGCCAGCAGCAGGGGAGACAGGAAAAATTCACCCCTCCACTTT. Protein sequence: CASSRGDRKNSPLHF.

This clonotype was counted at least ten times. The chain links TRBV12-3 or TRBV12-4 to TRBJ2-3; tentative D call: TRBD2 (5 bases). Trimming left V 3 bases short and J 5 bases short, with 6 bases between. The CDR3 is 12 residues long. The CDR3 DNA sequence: TGTGCCAGCAGTTTTGGAGGAGATACGCAGTATTTT. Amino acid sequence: CASSFGGDTQYF.